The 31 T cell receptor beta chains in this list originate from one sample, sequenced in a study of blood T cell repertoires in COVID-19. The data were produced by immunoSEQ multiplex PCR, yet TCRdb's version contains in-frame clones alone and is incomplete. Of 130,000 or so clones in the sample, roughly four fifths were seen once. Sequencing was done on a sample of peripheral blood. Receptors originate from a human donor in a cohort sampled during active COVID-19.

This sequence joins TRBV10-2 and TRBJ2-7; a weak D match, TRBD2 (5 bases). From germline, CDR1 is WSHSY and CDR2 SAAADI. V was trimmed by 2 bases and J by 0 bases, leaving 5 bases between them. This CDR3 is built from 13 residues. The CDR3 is CASSEGSSYEQYF. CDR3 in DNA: TGCGCCAGCAGTGAGGGGAGCTCCTACGAGCAGTACTTC.

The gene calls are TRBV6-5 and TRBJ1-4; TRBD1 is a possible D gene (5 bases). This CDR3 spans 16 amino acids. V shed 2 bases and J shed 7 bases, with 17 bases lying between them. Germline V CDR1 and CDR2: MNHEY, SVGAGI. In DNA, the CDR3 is TGTGCCAGCAGTTACAATGTCGGGTGGGGCGGTGAAAAACTGTTTTTT. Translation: CASSYNVGWGGEKLFF.

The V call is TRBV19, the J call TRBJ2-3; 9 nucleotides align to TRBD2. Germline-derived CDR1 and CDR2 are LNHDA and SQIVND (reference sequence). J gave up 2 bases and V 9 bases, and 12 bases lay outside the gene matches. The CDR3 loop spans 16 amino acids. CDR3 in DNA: TGTGCCAGCTCCCTCAGGGCGGGGGGGATCACAGATACGCAGTATTTT. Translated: CASSLRAGGITDTQYF.

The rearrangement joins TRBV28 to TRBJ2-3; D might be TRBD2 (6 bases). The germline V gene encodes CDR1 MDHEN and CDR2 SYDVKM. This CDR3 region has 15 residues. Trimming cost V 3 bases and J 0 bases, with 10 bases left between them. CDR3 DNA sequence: TGTGCCAGCAGTTTGTCCGGGGGTAGCACAGATACGCAGTATTTT. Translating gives CASSLSGGSTDTQYF.

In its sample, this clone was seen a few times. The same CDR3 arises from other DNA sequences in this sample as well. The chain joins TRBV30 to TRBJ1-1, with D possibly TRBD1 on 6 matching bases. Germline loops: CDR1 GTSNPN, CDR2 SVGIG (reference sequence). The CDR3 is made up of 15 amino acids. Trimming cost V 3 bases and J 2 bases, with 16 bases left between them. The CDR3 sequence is CAWRKAGTLNTEAFF. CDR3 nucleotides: TGTGCCTGGAGAAAGGCCGGGACACTTAACACTGAAGCTTTCTTT.

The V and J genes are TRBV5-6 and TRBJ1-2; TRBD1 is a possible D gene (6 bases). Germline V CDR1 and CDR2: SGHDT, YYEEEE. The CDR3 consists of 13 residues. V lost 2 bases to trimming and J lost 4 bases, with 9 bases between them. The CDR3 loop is CASSLEGGYGYTF. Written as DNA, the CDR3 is TGTGCCAGCAGCTTAGAAGGGGGCTATGGCTACACCTTC.

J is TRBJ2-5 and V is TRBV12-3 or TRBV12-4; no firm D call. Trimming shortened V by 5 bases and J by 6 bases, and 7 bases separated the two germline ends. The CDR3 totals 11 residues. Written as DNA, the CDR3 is TGTGCCAGCAGTCTGAGTCAGACCCAGTACTTC. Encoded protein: CASSLSQTQYF.

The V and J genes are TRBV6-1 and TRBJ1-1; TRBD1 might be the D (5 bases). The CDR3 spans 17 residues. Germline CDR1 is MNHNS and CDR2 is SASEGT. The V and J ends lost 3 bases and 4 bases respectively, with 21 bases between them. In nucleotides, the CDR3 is TGTGCCAGCAGTGATAAGGGGAGGGGTGTACGCGGCACTGAAGCTTTCTTT. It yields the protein CASSDKGRGVRGTEAFF.

The CDR3 region has the DNA TGCGCCAGCAGTGAGAGGCTCGGGGATCAGCCCCAGCATTTT. Protein product: CASSERLGDQPQHF. The chain couples TRBV10-1 to TRBJ1-5; D remains ambiguous. CDR3 length: 14 amino acids. Germline V lookup: CDR1 WNHNN, CDR2 SYGVQD (reference sequence). V lost 2 bases, J lost 5 bases, and 10 bases lay in between.

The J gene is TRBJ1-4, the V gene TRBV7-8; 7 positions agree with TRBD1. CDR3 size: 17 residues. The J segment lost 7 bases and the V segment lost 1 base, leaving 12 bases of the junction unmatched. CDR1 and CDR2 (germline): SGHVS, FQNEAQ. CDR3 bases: TGTGCCAGCAGCTTAGGACATTACAGGGGATTTCGTGAAAAACTGTTTTTT. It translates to CASSLGHYRGFREKLFF.

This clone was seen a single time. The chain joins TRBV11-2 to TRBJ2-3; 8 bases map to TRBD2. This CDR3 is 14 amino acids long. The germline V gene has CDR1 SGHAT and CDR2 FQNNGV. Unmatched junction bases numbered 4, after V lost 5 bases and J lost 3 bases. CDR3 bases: TGTGCCAGCAGCGCGGGGGGACCGACAGATACGCAGTATTTT. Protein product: CASSAGGPTDTQYF.

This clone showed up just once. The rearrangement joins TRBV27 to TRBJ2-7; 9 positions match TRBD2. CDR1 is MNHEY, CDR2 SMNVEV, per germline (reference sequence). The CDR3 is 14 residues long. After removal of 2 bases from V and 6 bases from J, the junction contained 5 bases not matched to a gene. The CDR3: CASSLMAGGREQYF. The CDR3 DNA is TGTGCCAGCAGTTTAATGGCGGGGGGGCGCGAGCAGTACTTC.

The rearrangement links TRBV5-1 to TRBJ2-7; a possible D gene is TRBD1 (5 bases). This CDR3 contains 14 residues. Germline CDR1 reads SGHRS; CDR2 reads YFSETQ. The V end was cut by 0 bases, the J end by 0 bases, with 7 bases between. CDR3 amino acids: CASSLGQSSYEQYF. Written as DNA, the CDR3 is TGCGCCAGCAGCTTGGGACAGAGCTCCTACGAGCAGTACTTC.

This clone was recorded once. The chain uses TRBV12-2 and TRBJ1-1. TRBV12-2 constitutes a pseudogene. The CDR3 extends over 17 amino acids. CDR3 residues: CASRLGVRREGNTEAFF. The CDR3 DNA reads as TGTGCAAGTCGCTTAGGGGTCCGGCGGGAGGGGAACACTGAAGCTTTCTTT.

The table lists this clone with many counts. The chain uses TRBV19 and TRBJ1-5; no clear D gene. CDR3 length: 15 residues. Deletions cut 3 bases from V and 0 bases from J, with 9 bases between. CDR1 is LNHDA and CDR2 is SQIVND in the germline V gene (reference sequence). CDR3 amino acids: CASSIYQISNQPQHF. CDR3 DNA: TGTGCCAGTAGTATTTACCAGATTAGCAATCAGCCCCAGCATTTT.

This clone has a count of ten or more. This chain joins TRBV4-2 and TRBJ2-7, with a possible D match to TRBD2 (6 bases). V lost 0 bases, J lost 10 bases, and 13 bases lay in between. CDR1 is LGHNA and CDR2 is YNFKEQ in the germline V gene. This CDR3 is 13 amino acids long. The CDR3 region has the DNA TGTGCCAGCAGCCAAGAACAAAAGGGGACTCAGTACTTC. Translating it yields CASSQEQKGTQYF.

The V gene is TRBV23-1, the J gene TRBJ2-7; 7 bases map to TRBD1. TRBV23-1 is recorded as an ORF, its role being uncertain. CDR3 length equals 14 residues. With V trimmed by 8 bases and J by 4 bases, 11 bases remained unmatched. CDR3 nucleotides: TGCGCCAGCGGACCCGGGACAGAGCGATACGAGCAGTACTTC. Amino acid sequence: CASGPGTERYEQYF.

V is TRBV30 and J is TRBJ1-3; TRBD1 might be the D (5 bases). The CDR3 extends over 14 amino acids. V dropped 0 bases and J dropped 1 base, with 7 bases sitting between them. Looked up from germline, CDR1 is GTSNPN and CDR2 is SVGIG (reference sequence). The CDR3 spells CAWSVGDSGNTIYF. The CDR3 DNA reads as TGTGCCTGGAGTGTAGGGGATTCTGGAAACACCATATATTTT.

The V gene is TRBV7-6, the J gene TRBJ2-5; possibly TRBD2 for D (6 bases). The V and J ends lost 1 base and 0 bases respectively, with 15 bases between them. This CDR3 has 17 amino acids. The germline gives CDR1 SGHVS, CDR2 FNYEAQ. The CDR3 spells CASSLGPLGDYQETQYF. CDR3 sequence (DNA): TGTGCCAGCAGCTTAGGGCCCCTAGGGGACTACCAAGAGACCCAGTACTTC.

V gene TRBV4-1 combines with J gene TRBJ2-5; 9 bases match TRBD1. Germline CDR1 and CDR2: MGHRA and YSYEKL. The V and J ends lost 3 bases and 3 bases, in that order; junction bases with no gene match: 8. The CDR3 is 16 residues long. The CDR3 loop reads CASSHPGQGFEETQYF. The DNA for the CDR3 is TGCGCCAGCAGCCACCCGGGACAGGGATTCGAAGAGACCCAGTACTTC.

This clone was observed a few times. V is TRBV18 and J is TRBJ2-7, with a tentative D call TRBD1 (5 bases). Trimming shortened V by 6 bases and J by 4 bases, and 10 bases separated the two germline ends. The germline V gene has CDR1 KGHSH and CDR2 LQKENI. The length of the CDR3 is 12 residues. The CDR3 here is CASSYQGYEQYF. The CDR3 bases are TGTGCCAGCTCTTATCAGGGATACGAGCAGTACTTC.

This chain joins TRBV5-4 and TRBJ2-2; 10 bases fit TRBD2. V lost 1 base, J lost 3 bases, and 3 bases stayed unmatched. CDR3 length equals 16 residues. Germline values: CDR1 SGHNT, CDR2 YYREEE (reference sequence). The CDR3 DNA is TGTGCCAGCAGCTTGATGAGCGGGGGGGACACCGGGGAGCTGTTTTTT. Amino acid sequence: CASSLMSGGDTGELFF.

CDR3 amino acids: CASSAEVHQPQHF. CDR3 DNA sequence: TGTGCCAGCAGTGCAGAAGTCCACCAGCCCCAGCATTTT. This chain connects TRBV6-4 to TRBJ1-5; D is unclear. Looked up from germline, CDR1 is MRHNA and CDR2 is SNTAGT. This CDR3 contains 13 residues. Trimming took off 4 bases at V and 7 bases at J, with 11 bases between the two ends.

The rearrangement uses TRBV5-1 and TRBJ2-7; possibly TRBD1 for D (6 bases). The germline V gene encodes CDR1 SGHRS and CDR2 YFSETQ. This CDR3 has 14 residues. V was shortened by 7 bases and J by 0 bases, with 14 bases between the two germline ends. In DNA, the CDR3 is TGCGCCAGCGCGCAGGGGCAGCCCTCCTACGAGCAGTACTTC. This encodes CASAQGQPSYEQYF.

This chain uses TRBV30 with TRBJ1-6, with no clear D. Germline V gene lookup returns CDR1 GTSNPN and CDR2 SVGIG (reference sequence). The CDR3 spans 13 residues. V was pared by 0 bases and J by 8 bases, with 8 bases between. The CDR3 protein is CAWSVEGDSPLHF. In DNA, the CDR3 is TGTGCCTGGAGTGTAGAAGGAGATTCACCCCTCCACTTT.

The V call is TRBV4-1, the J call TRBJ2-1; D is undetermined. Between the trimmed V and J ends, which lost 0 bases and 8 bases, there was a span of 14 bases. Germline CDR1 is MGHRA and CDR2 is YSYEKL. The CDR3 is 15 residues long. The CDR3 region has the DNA TGCGCCAGCAGCCAAGACGAGGCAGTGCCTGATGAGCAGTTCTTC. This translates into CASSQDEAVPDEQFF.

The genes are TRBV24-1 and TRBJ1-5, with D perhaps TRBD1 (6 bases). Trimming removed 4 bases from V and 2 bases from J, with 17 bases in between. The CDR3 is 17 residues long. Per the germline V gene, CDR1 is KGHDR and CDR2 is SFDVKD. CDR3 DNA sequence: TGTGCCACCAGTGACGATAGGGTGGCAGGGGGCAATCAGCCCCAGCATTTT. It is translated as CATSDDRVAGGNQPQHF.

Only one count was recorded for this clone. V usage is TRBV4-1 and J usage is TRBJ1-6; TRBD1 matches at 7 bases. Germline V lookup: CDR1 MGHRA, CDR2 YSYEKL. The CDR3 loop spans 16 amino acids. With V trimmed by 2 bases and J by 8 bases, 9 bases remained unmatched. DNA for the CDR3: TGCGCCAGCAGCCAACCGCGACAGGGACGGGATTCACCCCTCCACTTT. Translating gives CASSQPRQGRDSPLHF.

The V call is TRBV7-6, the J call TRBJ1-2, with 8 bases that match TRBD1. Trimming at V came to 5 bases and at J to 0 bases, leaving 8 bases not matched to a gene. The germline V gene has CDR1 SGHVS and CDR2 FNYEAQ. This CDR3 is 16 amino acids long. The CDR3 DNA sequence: TGTGCCAGCAGCCCAGAATCGACAGGGGCTAACTATGGCTACACCTTC. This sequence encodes CASSPESTGANYGYTF.

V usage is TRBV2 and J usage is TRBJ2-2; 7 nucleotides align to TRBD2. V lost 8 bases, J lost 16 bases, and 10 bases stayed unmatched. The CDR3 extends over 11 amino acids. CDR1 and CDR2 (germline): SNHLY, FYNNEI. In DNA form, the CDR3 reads TGTGCCAGCGCGGGAGAGACAAAAAAGTTTTTT. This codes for CASAGETKKFF.

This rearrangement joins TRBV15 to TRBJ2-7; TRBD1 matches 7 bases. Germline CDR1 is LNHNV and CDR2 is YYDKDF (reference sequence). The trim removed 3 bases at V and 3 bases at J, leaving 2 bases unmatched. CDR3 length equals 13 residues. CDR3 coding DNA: TGTGCCACCAGCAGCTACAGGGGCTACGAGCAGTACTTC. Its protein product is CATSSYRGYEQYF.